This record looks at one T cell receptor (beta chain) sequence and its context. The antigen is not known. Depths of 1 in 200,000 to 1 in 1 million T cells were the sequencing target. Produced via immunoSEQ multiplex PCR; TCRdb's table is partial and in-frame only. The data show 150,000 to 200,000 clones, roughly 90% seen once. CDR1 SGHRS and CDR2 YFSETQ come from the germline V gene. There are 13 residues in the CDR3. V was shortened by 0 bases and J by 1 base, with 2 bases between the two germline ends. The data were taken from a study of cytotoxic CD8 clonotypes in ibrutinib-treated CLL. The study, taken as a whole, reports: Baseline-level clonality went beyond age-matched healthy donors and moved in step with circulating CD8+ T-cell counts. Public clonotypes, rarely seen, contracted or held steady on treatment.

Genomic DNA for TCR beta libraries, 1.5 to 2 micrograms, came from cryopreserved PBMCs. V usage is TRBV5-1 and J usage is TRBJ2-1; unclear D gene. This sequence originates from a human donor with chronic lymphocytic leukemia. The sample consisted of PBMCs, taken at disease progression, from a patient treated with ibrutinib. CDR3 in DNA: TGCGCCAGCAGCTTGGTATCCTACAATGAGCAGTTCTTC. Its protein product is CASSLVSYNEQFF.